Here is one TCR beta chain with its context. This record comes from a study of blood T cell repertoires in COVID-19. Germline values: CDR1 ENHRY, CDR2 SYGVKD. Trimming stripped 8 bases from V and 2 bases from J, with 15 bases between. This CDR3 region has 14 residues. Repertoires were generated with immunoSEQ multiplex PCR, while TCRdb's copy carries only in-frame clones and drops some. The data contain about 260,000 clones, about 86% of them singletons. Sequencing used PBMCs or T cells enriched from blood (not recorded which). This sequence was found in a man aged 30 to 39 with acute COVID-19. This chain uses TRBV10-3 with TRBJ2-5, with D possibly matching TRBD2 (7 bases). DNA of the CDR3: TGTGCCATCGGGGAGGGGGACTTTCAAGAGACCCAGTACTTC. This translates into CAIGEGDFQETQYF.